One and the same sample provided the 6 T cell receptor beta chains below, sequenced in a study of T cell clonality in common variable immunodeficiency. Sequencing was performed with immunoSEQ multiplex PCR; in TCRdb, only in-frame clones are kept and a portion is missing. The specimen gives some 15,000 clones without singletons; the ten biggest hold 7% to 9.5%. These TCRs' antigens remain unknown. Findings and caveats of the study: Fewer deletions and N-nucleotide insertions were reportedly seen in common variable immunodeficiency TCR beta sequences.

Material for sequencing was peripheral blood mononuclear cells. These receptor sequences come from a human donor with common variable immunodeficiency.

This clone was detected a few times. From the germline J gene comes the end of the CDR3, since the read stops 3 residues before it. This chain links TRBV5-5 with TRBJ2-7; 7 bases fit TRBD1. CDR3 size: 14 residues. J gave up 2 bases and V 0 bases, and 2 bases lay outside the gene matches. Germline values: CDR1 SGHKS, CDR2 YYEKEE (reference sequence). The CDR3 bases that were read are TGTGCCAGCAGCTTGGCGGGACAGACCTACGAG. Amino acids: CASSLAGQTYE. The CDR3 as a whole reads CASSLAGQTYEQYF.

Concerning this clone itself: The CDR3 end falls 3 residues outside the read, so it is completed with the germline J gene. The V gene is TRBV19, the J gene TRBJ2-1; TRBD2 matches 10 bases. With V trimmed by 7 bases and J by 4 bases, 10 bases remained unmatched. Germline lookup yields CDR1 LNHDA and CDR2 SQIVND (reference sequence). CDR3 length: 16 amino acids. The CDR3 region is CASKKRGGRGYNEQFF. The part of the CDR3 DNA that was read is TGTGCCAGTAAAAAGCGGGGGGGGCGCGGATACAATGAG.

In this sample, this clone turned up a few times. Read data end 3 residues before the CDR3 end; the end is taken from the germline J gene. The chain combines TRBV5-6 with TRBJ2-5, with TRBD2 matching 8 bases. This CDR3 contains 14 residues. V gave up 1 base and J gave up 5 bases; unmatched junction bases: 4. Germline V gene sequence: CDR1 SGHDT, CDR2 YYEEEE. The CDR3 region is CASSLSGGLETQYF. CDR3 bases read: TGTGCCAGCAGCTTGTCGGGGGGGCTTGAGACC. The whole variable domain, filled in from reference TRBV5-6 and TRBJ2-5, reads DAGVTQSPTHLIKTRGQQVTLRCSPKSGHDTVSWYQQALGQGPQFIFQYYEEEERQRGNFPDRFSGHQFPNYSSELNVNALLLGDSALYLCASSLSGGLETQYFGPGTRLLVL.

Regarding this clone: Coverage ceases 3 residues before the CDR3 finishes, and the germline J gene fills in the end. The rearrangement joins TRBV7-9 to TRBJ1-1; TRBD1 aligns across 7 bases. Germline values: CDR1 SEHNR, CDR2 FQNEAQ (reference sequence). This CDR3 is built from 15 residues. The CDR3 protein is CASSSRQGEIREAFF. CDR3 DNA, as far as it was read: TGTGCCAGCAGCTCCCGACAGGGAGAGATCAGGGAA.

This clone has only a few counts. The sequenced fragment ends 3 residues before the CDR3 boundary, so the rest is inferred from the germline J gene. The chain couples TRBV6-2 or TRBV6-3 to TRBJ2-7, with 7 positions matching TRBD1. Germline CDR1 and CDR2: MNHEY and SVGEGT. With 0 bases clipped from V and 2 bases from J, the junction kept 1 base outside the gene matches. CDR3 length: 14 amino acids. The covered CDR3 bases are TGTGCCAGCAGTTACTCGACAGGGCCCTACGAG. Amino acids: CASSYSTGPYE. The CDR3 in full is CASSYSTGPYEQYF.

This clone was seen a handful of times. The CDR3 end falls 3 residues outside the read, so it is completed with the germline J gene. The chain carries TRBV7-9 and TRBJ2-5; tentative D call: TRBD2 (6 bases). Germline V CDR1 and CDR2: SEHNR, FQNEAQ (reference sequence). The CDR3 runs to 14 residues. V was cut by 5 bases and J by 3 bases, with 13 bases left in between. The CDR3 is CASSPSSGEETQYF. The part of the CDR3 DNA that was read is TGTGCCAGCAGCCCAAGTTCGGGGGAAGAGACC. The whole variable domain, filled in from reference TRBV7-9 and TRBJ2-5, reads DTGVSQNPRHKITKRGQNVTFRCDPISEHNRLYWYRQTLGQGPEFLTYFQNEAQLEKSRLLSDRFSAERPKGSFSTLEIQRTEQGDSAMYLCASSPSSGEETQYFGPGTRLLVL.